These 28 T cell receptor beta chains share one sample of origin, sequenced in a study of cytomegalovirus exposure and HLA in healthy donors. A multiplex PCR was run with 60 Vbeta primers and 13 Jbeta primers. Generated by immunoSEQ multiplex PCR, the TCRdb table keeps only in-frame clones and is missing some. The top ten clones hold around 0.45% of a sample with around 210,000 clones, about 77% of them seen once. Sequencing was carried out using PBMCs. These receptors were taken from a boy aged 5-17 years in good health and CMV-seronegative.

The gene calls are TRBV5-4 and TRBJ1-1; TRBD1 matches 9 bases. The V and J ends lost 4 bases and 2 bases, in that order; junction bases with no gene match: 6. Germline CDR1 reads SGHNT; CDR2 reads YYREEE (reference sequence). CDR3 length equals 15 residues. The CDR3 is CASSDTGGRNTEAFF. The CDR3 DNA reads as TGTGCCAGCAGCGATACAGGGGGCCGCAACACTGAAGCTTTCTTT.

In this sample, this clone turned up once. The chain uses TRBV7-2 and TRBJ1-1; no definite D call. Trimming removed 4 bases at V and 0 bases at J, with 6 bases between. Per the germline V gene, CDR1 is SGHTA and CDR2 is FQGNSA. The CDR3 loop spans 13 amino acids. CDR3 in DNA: TGTGCCAGCAGCTCTTACATGAACACTGAAGCTTTCTTT. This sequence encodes CASSSYMNTEAFF.

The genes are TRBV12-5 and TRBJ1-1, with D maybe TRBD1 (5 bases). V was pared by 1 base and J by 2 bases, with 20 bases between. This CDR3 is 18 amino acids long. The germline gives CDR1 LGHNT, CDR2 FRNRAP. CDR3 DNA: TGTGCTAGTGGTTTGGAAGGAAGGGGACTCCCTCTTAACACTGAAGCTTTCTTT. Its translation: CASGLEGRGLPLNTEAFF.

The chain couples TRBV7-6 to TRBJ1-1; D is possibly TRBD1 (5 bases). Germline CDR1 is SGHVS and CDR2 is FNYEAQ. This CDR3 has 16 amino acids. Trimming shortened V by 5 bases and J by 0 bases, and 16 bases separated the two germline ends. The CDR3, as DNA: TGTGCCAGCAGCCTTTACCCGGACAAGATGAACACTGAAGCTTTCTTT. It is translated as CASSLYPDKMNTEAFF.

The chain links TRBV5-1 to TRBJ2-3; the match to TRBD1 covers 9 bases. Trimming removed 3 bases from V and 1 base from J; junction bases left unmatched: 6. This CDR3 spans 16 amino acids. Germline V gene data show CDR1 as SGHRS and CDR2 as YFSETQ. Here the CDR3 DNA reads TGCGCCAGCAGCTCAGGGCGGGACAGGGGCACAGATACGCAGTATTTT. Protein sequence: CASSSGRDRGTDTQYF. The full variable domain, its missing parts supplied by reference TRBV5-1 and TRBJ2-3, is KAGVTQTPRYLIKTRGQQVTLSCSPISGHRSVSWYQQTPGQGLQFLFEYFSETQRNKGNFPGRFSGRQFSNSRSEMNVSTLELGDSALYLCASSSGRDRGTDTQYFGPGTRLTVL.

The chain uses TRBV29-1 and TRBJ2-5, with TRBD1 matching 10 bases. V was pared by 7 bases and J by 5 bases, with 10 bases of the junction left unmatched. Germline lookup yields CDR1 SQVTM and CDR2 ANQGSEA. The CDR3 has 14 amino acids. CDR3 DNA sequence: TGCAGCGCAAAACCGGGACAGGGGAGGGAGACCCAGTACTTC. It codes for CSAKPGQGRETQYF.

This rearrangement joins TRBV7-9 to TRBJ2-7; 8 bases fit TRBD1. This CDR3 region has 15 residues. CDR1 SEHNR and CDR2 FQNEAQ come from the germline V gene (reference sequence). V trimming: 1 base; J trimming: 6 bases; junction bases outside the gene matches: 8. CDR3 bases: TGTGCCAGCAGCTTAGACCGGACAGGGCCGGTCGAGCAGTACTTC. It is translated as CASSLDRTGPVEQYF.

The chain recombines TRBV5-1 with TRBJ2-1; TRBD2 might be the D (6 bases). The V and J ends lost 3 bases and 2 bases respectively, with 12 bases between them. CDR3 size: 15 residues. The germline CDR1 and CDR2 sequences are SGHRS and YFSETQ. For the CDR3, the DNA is TGCGCCAGCAGCTGGGTCGGGGGTACCTACAATGAGCAGTTCTTC. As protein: CASSWVGGTYNEQFF. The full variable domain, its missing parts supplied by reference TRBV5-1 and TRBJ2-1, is KAGVTQTPRYLIKTRGQQVTLSCSPISGHRSVSWYQQTPGQGLQFLFEYFSETQRNKGNFPGRFSGRQFSNSRSEMNVSTLELGDSALYLCASSWVGGTYNEQFFGPGTRLTVL.

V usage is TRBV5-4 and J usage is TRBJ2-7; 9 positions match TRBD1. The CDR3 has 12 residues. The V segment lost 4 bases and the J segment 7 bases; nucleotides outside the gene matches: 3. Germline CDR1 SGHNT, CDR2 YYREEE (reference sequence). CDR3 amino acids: CASSIGQGEQYF. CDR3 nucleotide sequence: TGTGCCAGCAGCATAGGACAGGGGGAGCAGTACTTC.

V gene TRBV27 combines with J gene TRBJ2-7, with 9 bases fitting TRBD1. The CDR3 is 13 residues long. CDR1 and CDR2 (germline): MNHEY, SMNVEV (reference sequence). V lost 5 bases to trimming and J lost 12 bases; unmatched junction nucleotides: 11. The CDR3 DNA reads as TGTGCCAGCAGTCCAGACAGGGGGAATAGGGGGTACTTC. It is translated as CASSPDRGNRGYF.

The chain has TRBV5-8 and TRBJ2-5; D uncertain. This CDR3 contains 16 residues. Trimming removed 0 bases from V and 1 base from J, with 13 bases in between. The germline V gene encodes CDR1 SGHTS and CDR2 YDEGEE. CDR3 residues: CASSLGQRMVQETQYF. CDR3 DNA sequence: TGTGCCAGCAGCTTGGGCCAGCGTATGGTCCAAGAGACCCAGTACTTC.

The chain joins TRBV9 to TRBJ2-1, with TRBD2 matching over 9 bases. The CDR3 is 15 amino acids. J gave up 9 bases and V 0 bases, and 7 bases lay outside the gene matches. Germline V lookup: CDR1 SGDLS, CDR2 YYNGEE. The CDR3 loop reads CASSVAGTSLREQFF. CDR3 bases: TGTGCCAGCAGCGTAGCTGGGACTAGCTTGCGTGAGCAGTTCTTC.

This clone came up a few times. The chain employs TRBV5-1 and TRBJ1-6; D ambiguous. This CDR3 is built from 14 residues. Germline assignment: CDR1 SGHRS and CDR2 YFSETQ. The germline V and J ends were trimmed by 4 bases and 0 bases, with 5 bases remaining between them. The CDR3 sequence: CASSAYSYNSPLHF. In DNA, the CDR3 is TGCGCCAGCAGCGCGTACTCCTATAATTCACCCCTCCACTTT.

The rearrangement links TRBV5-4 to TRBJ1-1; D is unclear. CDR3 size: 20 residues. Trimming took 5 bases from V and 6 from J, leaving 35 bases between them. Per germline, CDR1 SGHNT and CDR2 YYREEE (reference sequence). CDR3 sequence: CASRQDLQWTGAEVLAEAFF. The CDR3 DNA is TGTGCCAGCAGGCAGGATTTACAATGGACTGGAGCGGAGGTTCTGGCTGAAGCTTTCTTT.

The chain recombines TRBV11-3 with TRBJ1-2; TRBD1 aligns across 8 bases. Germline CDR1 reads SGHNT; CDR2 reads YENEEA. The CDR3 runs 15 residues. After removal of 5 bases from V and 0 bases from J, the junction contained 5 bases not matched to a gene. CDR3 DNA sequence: TGTGCCAGCAGCCCGGACAGGGTGTCTAACTATGGCTACACCTTC. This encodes CASSPDRVSNYGYTF. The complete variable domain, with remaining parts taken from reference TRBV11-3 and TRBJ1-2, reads EAGVVQSPRYKIIEKKQPVAFWCNPISGHNTLYWYLQNLGQGPELLIRYENEEAVDDSQLPKDRFSAERLKGVDSTLKIQPAELGDSAVYLCASSPDRVSNYGYTFGSGTRLTVV.

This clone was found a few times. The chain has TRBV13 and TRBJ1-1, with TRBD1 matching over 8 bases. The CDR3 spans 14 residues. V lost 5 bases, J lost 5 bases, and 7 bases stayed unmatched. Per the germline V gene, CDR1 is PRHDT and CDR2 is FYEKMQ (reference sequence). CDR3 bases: TGTGCCAGCAGCCCGAAACAGGGGGGGACTGAAGCTTTCTTT. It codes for CASSPKQGGTEAFF. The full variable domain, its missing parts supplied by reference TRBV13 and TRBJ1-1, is AAGVIQSPRHLIKEKRETATLKCYPIPRHDTVYWYQQGPGQDPQFLISFYEKMQSDKGSIPDRFSAQQFSDYHSELNMSSLELGDSALYFCASSPKQGGTEAFFGQGTRLTVV.

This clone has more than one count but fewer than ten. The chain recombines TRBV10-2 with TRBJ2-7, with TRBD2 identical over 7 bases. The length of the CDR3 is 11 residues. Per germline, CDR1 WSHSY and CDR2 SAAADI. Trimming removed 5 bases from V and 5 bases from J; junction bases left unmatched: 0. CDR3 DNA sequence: TGCGCCAGCAGTCGGGAGGACGAGCAGTACTTC. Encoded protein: CASSREDEQYF.

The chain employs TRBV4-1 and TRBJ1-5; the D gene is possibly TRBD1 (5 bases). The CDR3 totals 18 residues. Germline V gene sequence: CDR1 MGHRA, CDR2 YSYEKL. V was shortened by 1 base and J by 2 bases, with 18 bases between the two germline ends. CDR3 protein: CASSQVDMGFYGNQPQHF. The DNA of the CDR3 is TGCGCCAGCAGCCAAGTGGACATGGGATTTTATGGCAATCAGCCCCAGCATTTT.

CDR3 region: CASSVSTGTLAYEQYF. CDR3 nucleotides: TGTGCCAGCAGTGTTTCCACCGGGACTCTTGCCTACGAGCAGTACTTC. The chain employs TRBV27 and TRBJ2-7; possibly TRBD2 for D (6 bases). Germline loops: CDR1 MNHEY, CDR2 SMNVEV (reference sequence). The CDR3 is 16 amino acids. Trimming stripped 5 bases from V and 2 bases from J, with 19 bases between.

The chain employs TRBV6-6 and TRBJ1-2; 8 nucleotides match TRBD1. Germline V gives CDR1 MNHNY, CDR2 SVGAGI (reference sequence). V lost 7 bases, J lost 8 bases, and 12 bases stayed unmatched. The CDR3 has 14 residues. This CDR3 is CASTQQGDGGGYTF. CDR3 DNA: TGTGCCAGCACCCAACAGGGGGACGGGGGAGGCTACACCTTC.

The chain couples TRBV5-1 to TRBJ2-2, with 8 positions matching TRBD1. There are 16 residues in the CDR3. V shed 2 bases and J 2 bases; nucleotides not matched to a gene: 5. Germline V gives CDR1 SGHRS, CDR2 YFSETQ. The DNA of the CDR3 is TGCGCCAGCAGCTTCAGCAGGGGGCTTAACACCGGGGAGCTGTTTTTT. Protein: CASSFSRGLNTGELFF. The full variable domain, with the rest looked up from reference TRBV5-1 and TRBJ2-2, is KAGVTQTPRYLIKTRGQQVTLSCSPISGHRSVSWYQQTPGQGLQFLFEYFSETQRNKGNFPGRFSGRQFSNSRSEMNVSTLELGDSALYLCASSFSRGLNTGELFFGEGSRLTVL.

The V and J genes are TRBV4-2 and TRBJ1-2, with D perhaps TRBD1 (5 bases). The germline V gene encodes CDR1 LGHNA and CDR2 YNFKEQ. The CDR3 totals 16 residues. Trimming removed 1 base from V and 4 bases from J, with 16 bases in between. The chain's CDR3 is CASSQGGRAVGYGYTF. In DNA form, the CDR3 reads TGTGCCAGCAGCCAAGGAGGCAGGGCGGTCGGCTATGGCTACACCTTC.

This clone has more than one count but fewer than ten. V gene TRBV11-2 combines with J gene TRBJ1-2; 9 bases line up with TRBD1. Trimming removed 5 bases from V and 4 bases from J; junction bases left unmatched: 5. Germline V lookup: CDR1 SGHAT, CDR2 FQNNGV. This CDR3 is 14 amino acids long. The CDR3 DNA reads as TGTGCCAGCAGCGGACAGGGGAGGGTCTATGGCTACACCTTC. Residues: CASSGQGRVYGYTF.

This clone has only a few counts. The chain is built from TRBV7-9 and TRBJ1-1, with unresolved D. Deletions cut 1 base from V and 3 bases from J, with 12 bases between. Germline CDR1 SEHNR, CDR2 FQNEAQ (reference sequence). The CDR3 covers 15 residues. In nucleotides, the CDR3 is TGTGCCAGCAGCTTAGAGGCCCGAGGCTACACTGAAGCTTTCTTT. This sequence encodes CASSLEARGYTEAFF.

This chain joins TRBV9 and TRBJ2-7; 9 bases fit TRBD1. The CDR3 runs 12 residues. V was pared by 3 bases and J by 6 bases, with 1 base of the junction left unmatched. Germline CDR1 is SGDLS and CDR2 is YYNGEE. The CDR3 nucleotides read TGTGCCAGCAGCGAGACAGGGGGCGAGCAGTACTTC. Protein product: CASSETGGEQYF.

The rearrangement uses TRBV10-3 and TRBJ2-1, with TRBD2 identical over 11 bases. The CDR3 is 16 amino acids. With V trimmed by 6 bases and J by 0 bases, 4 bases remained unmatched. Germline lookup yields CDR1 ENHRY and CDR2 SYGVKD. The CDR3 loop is CAIRRGLADSYNEQFF. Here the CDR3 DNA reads TGTGCCATCAGGAGGGGACTAGCGGACTCCTACAATGAGCAGTTCTTC.

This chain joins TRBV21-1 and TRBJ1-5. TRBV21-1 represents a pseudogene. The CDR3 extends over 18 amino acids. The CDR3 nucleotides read TGTGCCAGCAGCAAAGGGAACGGGGGGCGCTGTTCAAATCAGCCCCAGCATTTT. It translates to CASSKGNGGRCSNQPQHF.

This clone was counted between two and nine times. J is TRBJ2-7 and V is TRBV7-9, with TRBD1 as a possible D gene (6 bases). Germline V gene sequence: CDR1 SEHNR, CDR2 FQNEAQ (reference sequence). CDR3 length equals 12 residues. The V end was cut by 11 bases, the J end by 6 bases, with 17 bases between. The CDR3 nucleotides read TGTGCCGTACTATCAGGGGTCGGCGAGCAGTACTTC. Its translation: CAVLSGVGEQYF.